A selection of T cell receptor beta chains follows, all from one sample in a study of OX40 agonist ivuxolimab in advanced cancers. The assay was immunoSEQ multiplex PCR, and TCRdb's table has in-frame clones only and misses some. The data contain tens of thousands of clones, 85% to 90% of them singletons. The sequences come from CD4+ or CD8+ T cells sorted from blood, collected in a trial of the OX40 agonist ivuxolimab. The receptor source for this set is an adult with an advanced solid tumor such as melanoma, head and neck, liver or kidney cancer. CDR3s include the opening cysteine and the closing phenylalanine or tryptophan. A D gene is named only where the DNA matches it firmly. Some rows have no size entry. The others give once, few or many, or a class for an expanded clone.

j_call,v_call,clone_size,d_call,cdr3_nt,cdr3_aa
TRBJ1-1,TRBV19,NA,NA,TGTGCCAGTAGTATAAAGGGGAGAAAGGGTGAAGCTTTCTTT,CASSIKGRKGEAFF
TRBJ1-5,TRBV5-6,NA,NA,TGTGCCAGCAGCTTATCAGGGTTTAGCAATCAGCCCCAGCATTTT,CASSLSGFSNQPQHF
TRBJ2-2,TRBV2,NA,NA,TGTGCCAGGGGGTTATCGGGGAAGAACACCGGGGAGCTGTTTTTT,CARGLSGKNTGELFF
TRBJ1-6,TRBV18,NA,TRBD1,TGTGCCAGCTCACCTACCGGGGACAGCTATTCACCCCTCCACTTT,CASSPTGDSYSPLHF
TRBJ2-5,TRBV7-9,once,TRBD1,TGTGCCAGCAGCCCGGGACAGGGGATATCGGGTGAGACCCAGTACTTC,CASSPGQGISGETQYF
TRBJ2-7,TRBV27,few,NA,TGTGCCAGCAGTTTATCGTGGCAGGGTCATAACGAGCAGTACTTC,CASSLSWQGHNEQYF
TRBJ1-1,TRBV5-8,NA,NA,TGTGCCAGCAGCTTGTTCACCGGGCAACTTAACACTGAAGCTTTCTTT,CASSLFTGQLNTEAFF
TRBJ1-4,TRBV5-1,NA,NA,TGCGCCAGCAGCCCCTACGCTGACGGGGTGGTGGGAAAACTGTTTTTT,CASSPYADGVVGKLFF
TRBJ2-7,TRBV5-4,NA,NA,TGTGCCAGCAGCTTCACAAGGAGCGAGCAGTACTTC,CASSFTRSEQYF
TRBJ1-5,TRBV6-5,NA,NA,TGTGCCAGCAGTTTCCCTAATGATCAGCCCCAGCATTTT,CASSFPNDQPQHF
TRBJ1-2,TRBV5-8,once,NA,TGTGCCAGCACCCCCTTCCTAGACTCCTATGGCTACACCTTC,CASTPFLDSYGYTF
TRBJ2-6,TRBV4-3,NA,NA,TGCGCCAGCAGCCAGCAGACTTCTGGGGCCAACGTCCTGACTTTC,CASSQQTSGANVLTF
TRBJ1-1,TRBV18,NA,TRBD1,TGTGCCAGCTCACCCCTGGACAGGGGGCACACTGAAGCTTTCTTT,CASSPLDRGHTEAFF
TRBJ2-7,TRBV18,NA,NA,TGTGCCAGCTCACCCGGACAGATTAGCTCCTACGAGCAGTACTTC,CASSPGQISSYEQYF
TRBJ2-3,TRBV28,NA,NA,TGTGCCAGCAGTTTACCTATTACAGATACGCAGTATTTT,CASSLPITDTQYF
TRBJ2-1,TRBV27,NA,TRBD2,TGTGCCAGCCAAGCCCTGGGCTTGCGCGGGGGGGAGCAGTTCTTC,CASQALGLRGGEQFF